This TCR beta chain was captured by sequencing in a study of CD8 T cells in ankylosing spondylitis. Study-level findings and limits: There was a TCR beta motif, made of several highly homologous variants, that appeared characteristic of ankylosing spondylitis blood. Reportedly, significant enrichment of disease-linked clones occurred in matched ankylosing spondylitis synovial fluid. Reactive arthritis synovial fluid and blood previously showed some of these motif variants.

In its sample, this clonotype was seen a few times. Its antigen is not identified. Trimming at V came to 4 bases and at J to 3 bases, leaving 4 bases not matched to a gene. The germline CDR1 and CDR2 sequences are SNHLY and FYNNEI. The length of the CDR3 is 14 residues. TCRdb passed the 5' RACE reads through MiXCR, listing each CDR3 protein once. The data contain approximately 440,000 distinct CDR3 sequences, 15% to 20% of them seen just once; the ten biggest clones take up 0.95% to 1.1%. This sequence joins TRBV2 and TRBJ2-7; 9 bases agree with TRBD1. This receptor was obtained from a male donor with ankylosing spondylitis. Sample: blood, either unsorted or a sorted T cell fraction (not recorded which). In DNA, the CDR3 is TGTGCCAGCAGTGCTGGGACAGGGAACTACGAGCAGTACTTC. Its translation is CASSAGTGNYEQYF.